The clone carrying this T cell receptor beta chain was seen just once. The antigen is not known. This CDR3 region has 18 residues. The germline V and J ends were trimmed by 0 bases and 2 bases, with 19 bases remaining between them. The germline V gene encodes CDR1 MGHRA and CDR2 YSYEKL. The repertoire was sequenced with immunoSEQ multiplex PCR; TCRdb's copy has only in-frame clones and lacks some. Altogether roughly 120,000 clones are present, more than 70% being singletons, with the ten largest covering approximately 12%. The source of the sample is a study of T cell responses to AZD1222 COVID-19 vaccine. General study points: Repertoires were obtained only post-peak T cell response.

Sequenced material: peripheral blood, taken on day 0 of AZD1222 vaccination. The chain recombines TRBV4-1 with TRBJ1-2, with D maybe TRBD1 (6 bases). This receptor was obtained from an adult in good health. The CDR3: CASSQELIQGRSNYGYTF. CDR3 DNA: TGCGCCAGCAGCCAAGAGCTAATACAGGGACGGTCGAACTATGGCTACACCTTC.